One TCR beta chain is described in this entry. Its antigen is unknown. TCRdb re-analysed the reads in MiXCR, keeping a single row per CDR3 protein. The table records 200,000 or so distinct CDR3 sequences, approximately 38% of them present only once. With 3 bases clipped from V and 0 bases from J, the junction kept 4 bases outside the gene matches. In germline, CDR1 is ENHRY, CDR2 SYGVKD. The CDR3 has 15 amino acids. The data originate from a study of T cell repertoires in cytomegalovirus infection. The origin of this receptor is a human donor in good health (CMV status not recorded). Some clones in this sample may be carry-over from other donors' samples. The sequencing here drew on CD8+ T cells from cultured PBMCs, taken from culture after CMV antigen stimulation. This chain connects TRBV10-3 to TRBJ1-1; TRBD1 matches 7 bases. The CDR3, as DNA: TGTGCCATCAGTGAAAGACAGGGCATGAACACTGAAGCTTTCTTT. Translation: CAISERQGMNTEAFF.